Below are 8 T cell receptor beta chains sequenced from a single sample in a study of blood T cell repertoires in COVID-19. Method: immunoSEQ multiplex PCR; TCRdb's copy keeps in-frame clones and lacks some. The profile shows about 50,000 clones, 80% to 95% of them singletons. The sample comprised peripheral blood. These receptors were taken from a man aged 45-65 years with active COVID-19.

Only one count was recorded for this clone. The rearrangement uses TRBV10-1 and TRBJ2-1; 10 nucleotides agree with TRBD2. V dropped 8 bases and J dropped 7; count of bases not matched to a gene: 14. CDR3 size: 16 residues. Looked up from germline, CDR1 is WNHNN and CDR2 is SYGVQD (reference sequence). The DNA for the CDR3 is TGCGCCAGCTCTCCTCTCCCAGCGGGAGGGGGTAATGAGCAGTTCTTC. Encoded protein: CASSPLPAGGGNEQFF.

V and J are TRBV19 and TRBJ1-5; TRBD1 agrees at 7 bases. The germline V gene has CDR1 LNHDA and CDR2 SQIVND (reference sequence). This CDR3 is built from 15 residues. V shed 7 bases, J shed 3 bases, and the junction held 9 bases outside the gene matches. CDR3 in DNA: TGTGCCAGTACTTCACTGGGACAGTACAATCAGCCCCAGCATTTT. It codes for CASTSLGQYNQPQHF. Supplemented by reference TRBV19 and TRBJ1-5, the full variable domain reads DGGITQSPKYLFRKEGQNVTLSCEQNLNHDAMYWYRQDPGQGLRLIYYSQIVNDFQKGDIAEGYSVSREKKESFPLTVTSAQKNPTAFYLCASTSLGQYNQPQHFGDGTRLSIL.

This sequence joins TRBV4-2 and TRBJ2-1; 8 positions agree with TRBD1. The CDR3 is 13 amino acids. Germline V CDR1 and CDR2: LGHNA, YNFKEQ. The junction had 10 bases not matched to a gene; V was cut back by 3 bases and J by 15 bases. CDR3 region: CASSQVQTGGLFF. Written as DNA, the CDR3 is TGTGCCAGCAGCCAGGTTCAAACAGGGGGGCTGTTCTTC.

The rearrangement uses TRBV21-1 and TRBJ2-2; no DNA check was done on the table's D call, TRBD1. TRBV21-1 is noted as a pseudogene. This CDR3 comprises 14 residues. DNA of the CDR3: TGTGCCAGCGGGGACAGTGATCGGGCCGGGGAGCTGTTTTTT. Its protein product is CASGDSDRAGELFF.

This chain uses TRBV5-4 with TRBJ2-1; 11 bases align to TRBD2. From germline, CDR1 is SGHNT and CDR2 YYREEE (reference sequence). This CDR3 spans 15 amino acids. Losses at the gene ends were 3 bases for V and 3 bases for J; bases not matched to a gene: 2. For the CDR3, the DNA is TGTGCCAGCAGCTCCGGGACTAGCGGCTACAATGAGCAGTTCTTC. Amino acids: CASSSGTSGYNEQFF.

The chain recombines TRBV2 with TRBJ1-6; TRBD1 matches at 8 bases. V dropped 2 bases and J dropped 7; count of bases not matched to a gene: 4. The germline V gene has CDR1 SNHLY and CDR2 FYNNEI. The CDR3 is 15 amino acids. In DNA form, the CDR3 reads TGTGCCAGCAGTGAACGTCAGGGGGCGAATTCACCCCTCCACTTT. It codes for CASSERQGANSPLHF. The entire variable domain, with the rest obtained from reference TRBV2 and TRBJ1-6, is as follows: EPEVTQTPSHQVTQMGQEVILRCVPISNHLYFYWYRQILGQKVEFLVSFYNNEISEKSEIFDDQFSVERPDGSNFTLKIRSTKLEDSAMYFCASSERQGANSPLHFGNGTRLTVT.

The V and J genes are TRBV9 and TRBJ2-4; no clear D gene. The V end was cut by 3 bases, the J end by 2 bases, with 12 bases between. The CDR3 is 15 amino acids. Looked up from germline, CDR1 is SGDLS and CDR2 is YYNGEE. DNA for the CDR3: TGTGCCAGCAGCGCAGGCTGGGCCCCCAAAAACATTCAGTACTTC. Its translation: CASSAGWAPKNIQYF.

This rearrangement joins TRBV28 to TRBJ2-1; possible D gene TRBD1, 6 bases. This CDR3 is 13 amino acids long. The V and J ends lost 5 bases and 10 bases respectively, with 15 bases between them. Germline CDR1 reads MDHEN; CDR2 reads SYDVKM. The CDR3 loop reads CASSAPPGQEQFF. CDR3 sequence (DNA): TGTGCCAGCAGTGCCCCGCCCGGACAGGAGCAGTTCTTC.